This TCR beta chain appears in the sequencing data of a study of T cell responses to AZD1222 COVID-19 vaccine. Study-wide results and limits: Nearly half of spike-specific TCRs reportedly target variant regions that are unmutated in the B.1.351 and B.1.1.7 variants.

Libraries were prepared by immunoSEQ multiplex PCR; TCRdb keeps only in-frame clonotypes and omits some of them. Of some 150,000 clones listed, 70% to 90% are singletons. About this clone itself: What it binds is unknown.

The V gene's germline CDR1 is LGHNA and CDR2 YSLEER. The CDR3 covers 13 residues. The ends were cut back, 0 bases at V and 4 bases at J, with 6 bases in the middle. The sample was peripheral blood, taken 28 days after the second AZD1222 dose. The gene calls are TRBV4-3 and TRBJ1-2; D is uncertain. The sequence was obtained from an adult who received the AZD1222 COVID-19 vaccine. CDR3: CASSQDGTYGYTF. The CDR3 nucleotides are TGCGCCAGCAGCCAAGATGGAACCTATGGCTACACCTTC.